This T cell receptor beta chain derives from a study of control samples from healthy donors and cancer patients. The CDR3 extends over 17 amino acids. V was cut by 3 bases and J by 4 bases, with 19 bases left in between. Germline V gene sequence: CDR1 KGHSH, CDR2 LQKENI. This table comes from immunoSEQ multiplex PCR, and its TCRdb copy is limited to in-frame clones, with some not included. There are 80,000 to 100,000 clones in the sample; 80% to 90% occur only once, and 13% to 15% lies in the top ten. The rearrangement links TRBV18 to TRBJ1-3, with a possible D match to TRBD1 (5 bases). This receptor was taken from a man aged 30 to 45 in good health. Sequencing input: blood. CDR3 nucleotides: TGTGCCAGCTCACCTCGGGGGGGAATTTGGATCGGAAACACCATATATTTT. Its protein product is CASSPRGGIWIGNTIYF.